Detailed here is one TCR beta chain. This specimen comes from a study of OX40 agonist ivuxolimab in advanced cancers. Produced via immunoSEQ multiplex PCR; TCRdb's table is partial and in-frame only. The sample holds about 83,000 clones, about 88% seen once. Per germline, CDR1 LGHNA and CDR2 YNFKEQ. The ends lost 0 bases at V and 1 base at J; junction bases unmatched: 2. The CDR3 extends over 16 amino acids. Sequencing was performed on CD4+ or CD8+ T cells sorted from blood, taken in a trial of the OX40 agonist ivuxolimab. This chain joins TRBV4-2 and TRBJ2-2; 7 bases are a match to TRBD1. The receptor was derived from an adult with an advanced solid tumor such as melanoma, head and neck, liver or kidney cancer. CDR3 loop: CASSQDPGGNTGELFF. In DNA form, the CDR3 reads TGTGCCAGCAGCCAAGACCCAGGGGGGAACACCGGGGAGCTGTTTTTT.